This passage covers 11 T cell receptor beta chains from one sample sequenced in a study of T cell responses to AZD1222 COVID-19 vaccine. TCRdb keeps only in-frame clones here, not all; method: immunoSEQ multiplex PCR. This table has 50,000 to 65,000 clones, roughly 90% appearing once. Here the sequenced sample was peripheral blood, taken on day 0 of AZD1222 vaccination. The receptors shown here come from an adult in good health.

The chain carries TRBV29-1 and TRBJ2-3; D gene uncertain. Between the trimmed V and J ends, which lost 1 base and 6 bases, there was a span of 11 bases. Germline V gene data show CDR1 as SQVTM and CDR2 as ANQGSEA. This CDR3 contains 13 residues. The CDR3 sequence is CSVEVSQFDTQYF. CDR3 nucleotide sequence: TGCAGCGTTGAAGTTAGCCAGTTCGATACGCAGTATTTT.

The genes are TRBV7-3 and TRBJ2-1; the D is unclear. The germline V gene encodes CDR1 SGHTA and CDR2 FQGTGA. CDR3 size: 15 residues. V lost 1 base, J lost 5 bases, and 12 bases lay in between. The CDR3: CASSLIGPYDNEQFF. The DNA for the CDR3 is TGTGCCAGCAGCTTAATCGGACCATATGACAATGAGCAGTTCTTC.

This rearrangement joins TRBV29-1 to TRBJ1-4; D is unclear. The CDR3 is made up of 14 amino acids. V lost 1 base and J lost 8, with 14 bases in between. Germline V gene data show CDR1 as SQVTM and CDR2 as ANQGSEA. The CDR3 coding sequence is TGCAGCGTTGAAGTGCGGTCGGGTAGAGAAAAACTGTTTTTT. This sequence encodes CSVEVRSGREKLFF.

This chain uses TRBV3-1 (or the pseudogene TRBV3-2) with TRBJ1-2; tentatively, D is TRBD1 (6 bases). The V gene's germline CDR1 is LGHDT and CDR2 YNNKEL (reference sequence). Trimming took 5 bases from V and 8 from J, leaving 18 bases between them. The CDR3 runs to 14 residues. Here the CDR3 DNA reads TGTGCCAGCAGCTCGGTCGGACAGCCGGGGGGCTACACCTTC. This sequence encodes CASSSVGQPGGYTF.

This chain connects TRBV20-1 to TRBJ1-3; no clear D. This CDR3 is built from 11 residues. The V end lost 6 bases, the J end lost 4 bases, and 7 bases lay between the germline ends. Germline CDR1 and CDR2: DFQATT and SNEGSKA (reference sequence). The CDR3 spells CSASRGNTIYF. CDR3 nucleotide sequence: TGCAGTGCGAGTCGGGGAAACACCATATATTTT.

This clone has just a few counts. This chain uses TRBV15 with TRBJ1-2, with D tentatively TRBD1 (6 bases). The CDR3 totals 14 residues. Trimming removed 8 bases at V and 7 bases at J, with 20 bases between. CDR1 is LNHNV, CDR2 YYDKDF, per germline (reference sequence). CDR3 sequence (DNA): TGTGCCACCCGGGGGCCACGGGTCTCCGTTGGCTACACCTTC. Translated, it gives CATRGPRVSVGYTF.

The gene calls are TRBV3-1 (or the pseudogene TRBV3-2) and TRBJ1-1; D is unclear. The CDR3 covers 14 residues. CDR1 is LGHDT and CDR2 is YNNKEL in the germline V gene (reference sequence). The V and J ends lost 3 bases and 1 base respectively, with 9 bases between them. CDR3 in DNA: TGTGCCAGCAGCCACTGGCAGAAGAACACTGAAGCTTTCTTT. Its translation is CASSHWQKNTEAFF.

The chain is built from TRBV27 and TRBJ1-1; D possibly corresponds to TRBD1 (6 bases). CDR1 MNHEY and CDR2 SMNVEV come from the germline V gene (reference sequence). Trimming took 5 bases from V and 4 from J, leaving 17 bases between them. The CDR3 is 15 residues long. The CDR3 DNA is TGTGCCAGCAGTCCGATTACAGGGAGGAGCACTGAAGCTTTCTTT. This sequence encodes CASSPITGRSTEAFF.

The CDR3 DNA is TGCGCCAGCAGCTTGGAGGGTCATAGGGGCGGCAGCACTGAAGCTTTCTTT. This gives the protein CASSLEGHRGGSTEAFF. The gene calls are TRBV5-1 and TRBJ1-1; D may be TRBD1 (5 bases). V was trimmed by 0 bases and J by 4 bases, leaving 19 bases between them. This CDR3 contains 17 residues. Germline V gives CDR1 SGHRS, CDR2 YFSETQ.

The sample holds one count of this clone. The rearrangement uses TRBV3-1 (or the pseudogene TRBV3-2) and TRBJ2-1; TRBD1 matches at 7 bases. V lost 4 bases, J lost 7 bases, and 10 bases stayed unmatched. This CDR3 is 15 amino acids long. The germline gives CDR1 LGHDT, CDR2 YNNKEL (reference sequence). The CDR3 here is CASSRLGGDGNEQFF. The CDR3, as DNA: TGTGCCAGCAGCCGCCTAGGGGGCGATGGTAATGAGCAGTTCTTC.

V gene TRBV5-4 combines with J gene TRBJ1-5, with a possible D match to TRBD1 (5 bases). Between the trimmed V and J ends, which lost 4 bases and 3 bases, there was a span of 14 bases. Per the germline V gene, CDR1 is SGHNT and CDR2 is YYREEE (reference sequence). CDR3 length: 15 residues. The CDR3 loop is CASSTGGEFNQPQHF. DNA of the CDR3: TGTGCCAGCAGCACTGGAGGGGAATTCAATCAGCCCCAGCATTTT.